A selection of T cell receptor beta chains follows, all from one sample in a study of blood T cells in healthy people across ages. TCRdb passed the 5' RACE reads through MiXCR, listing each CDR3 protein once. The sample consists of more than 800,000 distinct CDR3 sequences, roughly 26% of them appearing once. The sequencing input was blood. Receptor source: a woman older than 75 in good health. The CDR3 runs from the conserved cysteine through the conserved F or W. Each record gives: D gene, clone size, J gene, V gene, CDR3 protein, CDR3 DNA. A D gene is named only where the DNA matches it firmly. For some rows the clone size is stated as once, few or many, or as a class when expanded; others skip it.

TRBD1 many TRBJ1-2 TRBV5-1 CASSLGTDSGYTF TGCGCCAGCAGCCTCGGGACAGATTCTGGCTACACCTTC
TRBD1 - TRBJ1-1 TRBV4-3 CASSQVTGVNTEAFF TGCGCCAGCAGCCAAGTGACAGGGGTGAACACTGAAGCTTTCTTT
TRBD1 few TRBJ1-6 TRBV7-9 CASSPKSLSGTGRLHF TGTGCCAGCAGCCCAAAAAGTTTGTCGGGGACAGGGAGACTCCACTTT
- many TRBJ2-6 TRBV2 CASSEGRNSGANVLTF TGTGCCAGCAGTGAGGGGCGGAACTCTGGGGCCAACGTCCTGACTTTC
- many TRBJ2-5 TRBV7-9 CASSLVAPETQYF TGTGCCAGCAGCTTAGTCGCGCCTGAGACCCAGTACTTC
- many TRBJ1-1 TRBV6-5 CASSSSVRGTEAFF TGTGCCAGCAGTTCCTCAGTCAGGGGCACTGAAGCTTTCTTT
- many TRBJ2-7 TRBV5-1 CASSLGQYYEQYF TGCGCCAGCAGCTTGGGACAGTACTACGAGCAGTACTTC
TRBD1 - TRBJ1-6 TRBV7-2 CASSPRTGWSYNSPLHF TGTGCCAGCAGCCCGAGGACAGGGTGGTCCTATAATTCACCCCTCCACTTT
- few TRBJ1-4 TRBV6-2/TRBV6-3 CVSSYSGGRGFEKLFF TGTGTCAGCAGTTACTCGGGCGGCCGCGGGTTTGAAAAACTGTTTTTT
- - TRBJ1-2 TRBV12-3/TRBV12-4 CASSSAGHYGYTF TGTGCCAGCAGTTCGGCCGGGCACTATGGCTACACCTTC
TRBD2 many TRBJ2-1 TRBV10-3 CAISSGSGGAHEQFF TGTGCCATCAGCTCCGGGAGCGGGGGGGCACATGAGCAGTTCTTC
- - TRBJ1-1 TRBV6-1 CASSEAPHTEAFF TGTGCCAGCAGTGAAGCCCCACACACTGAAGCTTTCTTT
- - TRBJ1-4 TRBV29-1 CSVGGERGKLFF TGCAGCGTTGGAGGGGAAAGGGGAAAACTGTTTTTT
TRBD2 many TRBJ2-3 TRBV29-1 CSVVAGGPDTQYF TGCAGCGTTGTTGCGGGGGGGCCAGATACGCAGTATTTT
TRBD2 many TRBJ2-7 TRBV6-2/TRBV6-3 CASRGTSGAYEQYF TGTGCCAGCAGGGGGACTAGCGGGGCCTACGAGCAGTACTTC
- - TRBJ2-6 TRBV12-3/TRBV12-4 CASSPQGGFGANVLTF TGTGCCAGCAGTCCCCAGGGGGGGTTCGGGGCCAACGTCCTGACTTTC
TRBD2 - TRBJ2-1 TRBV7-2 CASSLERLAGVQGGNEQFF TGTGCCAGCAGCTTAGAACGACTAGCGGGGGTACAAGGTGGGAATGAGCAGTTCTTC
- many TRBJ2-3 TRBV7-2 CASSLVGAEADTQYF TGTGCCAGCAGCTTAGTAGGAGCGGAGGCAGATACGCAGTATTTT
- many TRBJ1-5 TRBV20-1 CSAGTHSNQPQHF TGCAGTGCGGGGACCCATAGCAATCAGCCCCAGCATTTT
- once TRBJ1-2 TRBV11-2 CASSSLRADYTF TGTGCCAGCAGCTCCCTCCGGGCAGACTACACCTTC
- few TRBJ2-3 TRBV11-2 CASSLGLATSTDTQYF TGTGCCAGCAGCTTAGGTCTAGCTACTAGCACAGATACGCAGTATTTT
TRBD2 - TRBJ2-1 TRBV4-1 CASSPPGLAGYEQFF TGCGCCAGCAGCCCCCCCGGACTAGCGGGCTACGAGCAGTTCTTC
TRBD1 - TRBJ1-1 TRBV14 CASSAHRGRGNTEAFF TGTGCCAGCAGCGCACACAGGGGGCGAGGGAACACTGAAGCTTTCTTT
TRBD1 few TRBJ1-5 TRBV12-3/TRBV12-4 CASTLVGQSNQPQHF TGTGCCAGCACCTTAGTGGGACAGTCCAATCAGCCCCAGCATTTT
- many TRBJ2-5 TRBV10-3 CAIGGAGETQYF TGTGCCATCGGGGGGGCGGGGGAGACCCAGTACTTC
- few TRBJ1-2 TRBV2 CASKGQSLYGYTF TGTGCCAGCAAGGGACAAAGCCTCTATGGCTACACCTTC
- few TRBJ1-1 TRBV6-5 CASSYGPNTEAFF TGTGCCAGCAGTTACGGGCCGAACACTGAAGCTTTCTTT
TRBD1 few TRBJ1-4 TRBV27 CASSLKDRGVGKLFF TGTGCCAGCAGTTTAAAGGACAGGGGAGTTGGAAAACTGTTTTTT
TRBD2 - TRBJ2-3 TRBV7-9 CASRATEAGGPGTQYF TGTGCCAGCAGGGCCACAGAAGCGGGGGGGCCGGGTACGCAGTATTTT
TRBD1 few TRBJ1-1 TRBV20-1 CSARGRGGRGNTEAFF TGCAGTGCTAGAGGCAGGGGGGGTAGGGGGAACACTGAAGCTTTCTTT
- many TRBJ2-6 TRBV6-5 CASSTEGSGANVLTF TGTGCCAGCAGTACGGAGGGTTCTGGGGCCAACGTCCTGACTTTC
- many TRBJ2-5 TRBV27 CASGRKYQETQYF TGTGCCAGCGGGCGGAAGTACCAAGAGACCCAGTACTTC
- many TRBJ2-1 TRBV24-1 CATQKYNEQFF TGTGCCACCCAAAAATACAATGAGCAGTTCTTC
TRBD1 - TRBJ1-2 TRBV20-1 CRGQGAGYGYTF TGCAGGGGGCAGGGGGCTGGCTATGGCTACACCTTC
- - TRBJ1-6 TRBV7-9 CASRNRDGINPPLHF TGTGCCAGCAGAAACCGGGACGGAATTAATCCACCCCTCCACTTT
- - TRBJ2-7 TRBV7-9 CASSFNQGTYEQYF TGTGCCAGCAGCTTTAATCAGGGGACCTACGAGCAGTACTTC
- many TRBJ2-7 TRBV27 CASSSTRLGEQYF TGTGCCAGCAGTTCGACCCGTTTAGGCGAGCAGTACTTC
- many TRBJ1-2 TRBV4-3 CASSDKGTPHYGYTF TGCGCCAGCAGCGATAAAGGGACTCCGCACTATGGCTACACCTTC
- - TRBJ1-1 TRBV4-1 CASSQAPEGTNTEAFF TGCGCCAGCAGCCAAGCGCCGGAAGGGACCAACACTGAAGCTTTCTTT